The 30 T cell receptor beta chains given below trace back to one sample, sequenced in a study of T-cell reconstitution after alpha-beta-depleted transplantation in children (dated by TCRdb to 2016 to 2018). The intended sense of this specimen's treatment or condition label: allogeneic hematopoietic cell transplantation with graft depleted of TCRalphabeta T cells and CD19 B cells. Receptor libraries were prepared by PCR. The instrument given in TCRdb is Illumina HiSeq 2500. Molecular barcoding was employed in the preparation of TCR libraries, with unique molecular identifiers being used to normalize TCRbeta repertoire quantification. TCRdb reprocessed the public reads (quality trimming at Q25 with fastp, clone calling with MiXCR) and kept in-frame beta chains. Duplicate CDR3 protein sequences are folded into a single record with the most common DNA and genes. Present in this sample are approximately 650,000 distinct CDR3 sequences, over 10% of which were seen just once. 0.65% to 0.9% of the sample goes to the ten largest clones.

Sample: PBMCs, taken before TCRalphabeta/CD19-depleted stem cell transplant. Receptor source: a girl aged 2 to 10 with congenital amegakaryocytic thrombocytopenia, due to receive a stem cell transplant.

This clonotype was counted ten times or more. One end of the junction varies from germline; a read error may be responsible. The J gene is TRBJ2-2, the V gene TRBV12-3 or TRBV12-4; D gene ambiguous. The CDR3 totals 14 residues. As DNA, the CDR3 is TGCGCCAGCAGCTTGGTTCCGAACACCGGGGAGCTGTTTTTT. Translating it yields CASSLVPNTGELFF.

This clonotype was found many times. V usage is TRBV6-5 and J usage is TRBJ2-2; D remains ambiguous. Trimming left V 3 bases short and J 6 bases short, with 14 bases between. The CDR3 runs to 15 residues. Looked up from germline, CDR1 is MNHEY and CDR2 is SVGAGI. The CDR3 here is CASSYYLGYAGELFF. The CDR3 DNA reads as TGTGCCAGCAGTTATTATCTGGGCTACGCCGGGGAGCTGTTTTTT.

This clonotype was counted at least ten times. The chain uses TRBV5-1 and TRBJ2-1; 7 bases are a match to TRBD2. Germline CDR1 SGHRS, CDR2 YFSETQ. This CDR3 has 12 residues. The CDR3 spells CPETSRNYEQFF. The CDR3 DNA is TGCCCAGAGACTAGCCGGAACTATGAGCAGTTCTTC.

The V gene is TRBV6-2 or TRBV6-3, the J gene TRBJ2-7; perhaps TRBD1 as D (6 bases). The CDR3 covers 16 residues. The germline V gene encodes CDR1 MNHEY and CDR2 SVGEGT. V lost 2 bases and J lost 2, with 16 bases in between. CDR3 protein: CASSYDSGQITYEQYF. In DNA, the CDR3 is TGTGCCAGCAGTTACGATTCCGGACAGATAACCTACGAGCAGTACTTC.

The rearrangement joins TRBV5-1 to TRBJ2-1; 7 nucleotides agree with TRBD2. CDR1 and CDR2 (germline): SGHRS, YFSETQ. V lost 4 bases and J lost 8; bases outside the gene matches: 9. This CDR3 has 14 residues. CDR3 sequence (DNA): TGCGCCAGCAGCATCGCAACTAGCGCCGATGAGCAGTTCTTC. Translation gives CASSIATSADEQFF.

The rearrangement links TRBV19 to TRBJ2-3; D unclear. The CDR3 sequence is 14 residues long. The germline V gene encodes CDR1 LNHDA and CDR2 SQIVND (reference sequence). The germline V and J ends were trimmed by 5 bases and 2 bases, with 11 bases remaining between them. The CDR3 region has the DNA TGTGCCAGTAGTGCGCTCCAGGTCACAGATACGCAGTATTTT. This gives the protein CASSALQVTDTQYF. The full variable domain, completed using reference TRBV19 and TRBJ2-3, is DGGITQSPKYLFRKEGQNVTLSCEQNLNHDAMYWYRQDPGQGLRLIYYSQIVNDFQKGDIAEGYSVSREKKESFPLTVTSAQKNPTAFYLCASSALQVTDTQYFGPGTRLTVL.

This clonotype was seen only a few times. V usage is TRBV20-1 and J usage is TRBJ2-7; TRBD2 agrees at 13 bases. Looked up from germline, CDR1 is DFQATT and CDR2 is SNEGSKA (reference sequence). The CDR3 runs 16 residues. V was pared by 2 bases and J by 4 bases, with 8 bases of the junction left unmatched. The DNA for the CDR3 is TGCAGTGCTAGACCCCGGACTAGCGGGAGTTTGTACGAGCAGTACTTC. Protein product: CSARPRTSGSLYEQYF.

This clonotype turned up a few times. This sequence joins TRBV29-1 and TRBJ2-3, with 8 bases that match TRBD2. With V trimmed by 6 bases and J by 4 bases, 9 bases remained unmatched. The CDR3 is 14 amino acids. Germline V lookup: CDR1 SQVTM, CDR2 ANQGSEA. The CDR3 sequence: CSVRGGSGADTQYF. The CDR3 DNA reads TGCAGCGTCCGCGGGGGTAGCGGGGCAGATACGCAGTATTTT.

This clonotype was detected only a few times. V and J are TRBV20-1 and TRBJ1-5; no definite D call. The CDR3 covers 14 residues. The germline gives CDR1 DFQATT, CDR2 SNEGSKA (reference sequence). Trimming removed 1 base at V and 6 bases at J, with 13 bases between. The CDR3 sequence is CSARGPSRTQPQHF. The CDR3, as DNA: TGCAGTGCTAGAGGGCCCAGTAGGACTCAGCCCCAGCATTTT.

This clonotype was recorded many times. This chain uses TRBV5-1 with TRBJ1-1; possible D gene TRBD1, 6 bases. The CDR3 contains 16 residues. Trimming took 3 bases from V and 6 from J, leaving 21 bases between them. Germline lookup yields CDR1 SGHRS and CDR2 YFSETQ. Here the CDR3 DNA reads TGCGCCAGCAGCTCCGGAGGACCAACAGGGTTGTCTGAAGCTTTCTTT. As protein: CASSSGGPTGLSEAFF.

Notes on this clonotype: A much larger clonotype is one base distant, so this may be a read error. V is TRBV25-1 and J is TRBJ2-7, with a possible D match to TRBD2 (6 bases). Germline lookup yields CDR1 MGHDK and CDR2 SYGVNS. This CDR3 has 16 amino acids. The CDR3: CASSEFEYGGTYELYF. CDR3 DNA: TGTGCCAGCAGTGAATTTGAGTACGGAGGGACCTACGAGCTGTACTTC.

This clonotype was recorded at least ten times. The CDR3 DNA follows: TGTGCCAGCAGCTTAGATCGGGCTTCCGCCCGTCTAGGTGGCTACACCTTC. Protein product: CASSLDRASARLGGYTF. V and J are TRBV11-2 and TRBJ1-2; D not certain. The germline CDR1 and CDR2 sequences are SGHAT and FQNNGV. V lost 0 bases and J lost 7, with 21 bases in between. The CDR3 totals 17 residues.

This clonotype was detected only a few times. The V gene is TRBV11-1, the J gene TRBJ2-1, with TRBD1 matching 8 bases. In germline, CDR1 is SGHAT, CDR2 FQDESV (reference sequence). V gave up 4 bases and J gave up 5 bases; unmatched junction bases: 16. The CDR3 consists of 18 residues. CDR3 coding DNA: TGTGCCAGCAGCTCCCTCTGGACAGGGCTGACATCCGACAATGAGCAGTTCTTC. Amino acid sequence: CASSSLWTGLTSDNEQFF. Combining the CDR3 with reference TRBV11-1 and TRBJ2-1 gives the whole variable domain EAEVAQSPRYKITEKSQAVAFWCDPISGHATLYWYRQILGQGPELLVQFQDESVVDDSQLPKDRFSAERLKGVDSTLKIQPAELGDSAMYLCASSSLWTGLTSDNEQFFGPGTRLTVL.

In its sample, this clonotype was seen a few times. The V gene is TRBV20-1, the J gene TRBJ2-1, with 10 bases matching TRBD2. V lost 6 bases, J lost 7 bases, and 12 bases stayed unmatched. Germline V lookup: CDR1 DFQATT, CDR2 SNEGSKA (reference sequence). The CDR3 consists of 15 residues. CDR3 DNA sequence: TGCAGTGCCGGGCCTAGCGGGAGAACCTTAAATGAGCAGTTCTTC. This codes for CSAGPSGRTLNEQFF.

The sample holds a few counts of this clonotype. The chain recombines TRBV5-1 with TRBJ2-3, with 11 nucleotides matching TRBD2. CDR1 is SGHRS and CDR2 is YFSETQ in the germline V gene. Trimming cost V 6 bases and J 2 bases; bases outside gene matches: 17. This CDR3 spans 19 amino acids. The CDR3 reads CASKDNSGRAFGPTDTQYF. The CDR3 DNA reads TGCGCCAGCAAAGATAATAGCGGGAGGGCCTTTGGCCCCACAGATACGCAGTATTTT.

The DNA of the CDR3 is TGCGCCAGCAGCCAAGAGGAGCTAGCGGCAGCAAACACCGGGGAGCTGTTTTTT. It codes for CASSQEELAAANTGELFF. V usage is TRBV4-1 and J usage is TRBJ2-2; 7 bases are a match to TRBD2. Germline V gene sequence: CDR1 MGHRA, CDR2 YSYEKL. CDR3 size: 18 residues. After removal of 0 bases from V and 2 bases from J, the junction contained 9 bases not matched to a gene.

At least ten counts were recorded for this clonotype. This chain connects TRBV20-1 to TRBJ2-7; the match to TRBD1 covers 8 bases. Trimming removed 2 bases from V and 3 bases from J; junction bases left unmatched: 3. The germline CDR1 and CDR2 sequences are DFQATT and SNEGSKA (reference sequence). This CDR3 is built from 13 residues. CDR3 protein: CSARRTGRYEQYF. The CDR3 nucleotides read TGCAGTGCTAGAAGGACAGGGCGCTACGAGCAGTACTTC.

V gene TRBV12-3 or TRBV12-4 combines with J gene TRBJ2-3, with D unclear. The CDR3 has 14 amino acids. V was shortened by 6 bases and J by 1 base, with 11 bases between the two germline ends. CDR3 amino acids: CASSPYRGTDTQYF. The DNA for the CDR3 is TGTGCCAGCAGCCCTTACCGGGGCACAGATACGCAGTATTTT.

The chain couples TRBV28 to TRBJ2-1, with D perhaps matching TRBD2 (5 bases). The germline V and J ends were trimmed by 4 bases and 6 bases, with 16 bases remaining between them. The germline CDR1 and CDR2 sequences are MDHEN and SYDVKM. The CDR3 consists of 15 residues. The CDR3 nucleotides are TGTGCCAGCAGTTCCCTCGTTGCGGGTCTCAATGAGCAGTTCTTC. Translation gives CASSSLVAGLNEQFF.

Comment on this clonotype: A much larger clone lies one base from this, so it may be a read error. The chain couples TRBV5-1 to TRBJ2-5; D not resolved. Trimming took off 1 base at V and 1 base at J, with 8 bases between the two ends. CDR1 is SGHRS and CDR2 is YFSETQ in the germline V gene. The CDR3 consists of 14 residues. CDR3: CASSLWAAQETQYF. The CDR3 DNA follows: TGCGCCAGCAGCTTGTGGGCGGCCCAAGAGACCCAGTACTTC.

The CDR3 sequence is CASSSGLDTIGELFF. For the CDR3, the DNA is TGTGCCAGCAGTTCTGGACTAGATACTATCGGGGAGCTGTTTTTT. The gene calls are TRBV12-3 or TRBV12-4 and TRBJ2-2; TRBD2 agrees at 7 bases. This CDR3 spans 15 amino acids. Unmatched junction bases numbered 9, after V lost 4 bases and J lost 7 bases.

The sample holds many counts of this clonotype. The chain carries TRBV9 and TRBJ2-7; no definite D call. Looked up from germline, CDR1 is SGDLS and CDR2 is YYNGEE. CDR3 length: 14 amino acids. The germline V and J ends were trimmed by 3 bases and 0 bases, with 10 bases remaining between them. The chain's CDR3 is CASSAVDGSYEQYF. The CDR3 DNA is TGTGCCAGCAGCGCCGTGGACGGCTCCTACGAGCAGTACTTC.

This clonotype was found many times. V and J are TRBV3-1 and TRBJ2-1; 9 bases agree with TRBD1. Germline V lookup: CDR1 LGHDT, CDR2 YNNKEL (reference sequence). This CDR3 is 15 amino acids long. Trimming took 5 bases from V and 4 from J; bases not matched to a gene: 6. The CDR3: CASSRPGQGYNEQFF. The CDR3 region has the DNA TGTGCCAGCAGCAGACCGGGACAGGGATACAATGAGCAGTTCTTC.

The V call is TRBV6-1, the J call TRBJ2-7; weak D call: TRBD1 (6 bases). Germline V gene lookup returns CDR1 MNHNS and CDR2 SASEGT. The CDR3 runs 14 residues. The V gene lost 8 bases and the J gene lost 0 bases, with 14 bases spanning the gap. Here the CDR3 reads CASSPQQGSYEQYF. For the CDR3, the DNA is TGTGCCAGCTCCCCCCAACAGGGCTCCTACGAGCAGTACTTC.

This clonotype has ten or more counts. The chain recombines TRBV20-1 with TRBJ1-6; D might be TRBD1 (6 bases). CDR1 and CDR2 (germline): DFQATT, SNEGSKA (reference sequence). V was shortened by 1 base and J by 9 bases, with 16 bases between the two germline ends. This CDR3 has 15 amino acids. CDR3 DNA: TGCAGTGCTAGAGGTGGAGGTGGGGGCCTTTCACCCCTCCACTTT. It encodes CSARGGGGGLSPLHF.

The CDR3 coding sequence is TGCGCCAGCAGCATCCCGTTTTCCAACTATGGCTACACCTTC. Amino acid sequence: CASSIPFSNYGYTF. The chain couples TRBV5-1 to TRBJ1-2; D uncertain. V was cut by 4 bases and J by 2 bases, with 12 bases left in between. The CDR3 has 14 residues. CDR1 and CDR2 from the germline V gene are SGHRS and YFSETQ.

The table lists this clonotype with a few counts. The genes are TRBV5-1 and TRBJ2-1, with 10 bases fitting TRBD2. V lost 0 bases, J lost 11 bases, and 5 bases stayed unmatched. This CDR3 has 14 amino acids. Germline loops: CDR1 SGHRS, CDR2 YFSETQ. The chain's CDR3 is CASSLAQREGKQFF. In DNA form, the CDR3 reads TGCGCCAGCAGCTTGGCTCAGCGGGAGGGTAAGCAGTTCTTC.

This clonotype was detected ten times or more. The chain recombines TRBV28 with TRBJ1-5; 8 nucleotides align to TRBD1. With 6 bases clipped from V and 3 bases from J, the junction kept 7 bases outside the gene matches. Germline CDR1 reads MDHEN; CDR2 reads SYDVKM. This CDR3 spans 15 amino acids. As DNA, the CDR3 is TGTGCCAGCAGCCACAGACAGGGGTTCAATCAGCCCCAGCATTTT. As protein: CASSHRQGFNQPQHF.

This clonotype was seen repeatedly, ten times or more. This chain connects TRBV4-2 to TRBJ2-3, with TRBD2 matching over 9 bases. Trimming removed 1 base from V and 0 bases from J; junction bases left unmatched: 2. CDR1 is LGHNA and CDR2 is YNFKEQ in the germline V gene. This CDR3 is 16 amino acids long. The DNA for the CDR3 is TGTGCCAGCAGCCAAGGACTAGCGGTTAGCACAGATACGCAGTATTTT. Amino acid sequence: CASSQGLAVSTDTQYF.

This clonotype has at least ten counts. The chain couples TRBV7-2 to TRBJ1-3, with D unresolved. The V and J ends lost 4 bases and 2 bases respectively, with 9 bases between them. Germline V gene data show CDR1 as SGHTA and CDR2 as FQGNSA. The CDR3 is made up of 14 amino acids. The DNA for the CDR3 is TGTGCCAGCAGCTCGAGACAAGCTGGAAACACCATATATTTT. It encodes CASSSRQAGNTIYF.